The 17 T cell receptor beta chains given below trace back to one sample, sequenced in a study of blood T cell repertoires in COVID-19. Clones were read by immunoSEQ multiplex PCR, and TCRdb kept only the in-frame ones, dropping some. The sample carries roughly 90,000 clones, 75% to 85% recorded once. Input material: peripheral blood. The receptors were sampled from a woman in her seventies with acute or convalescent COVID-19.

The V gene is TRBV6-5, the J gene TRBJ1-3; 10 bases match TRBD1. CDR3 size: 15 residues. The germline gives CDR1 MNHEY, CDR2 SVGAGI. With 6 bases clipped from V and 0 bases from J, the junction kept 2 bases outside the gene matches. CDR3 sequence reads: CASRGQGVSGNTIYF. As DNA, the CDR3 is TGTGCCAGCAGAGGACAGGGGGTCTCTGGAAACACCATATATTTT.

The chain employs TRBV6-2 or TRBV6-3 and TRBJ2-1; 8 bases map to TRBD1. The CDR3 has 15 amino acids. V was clipped by 0 bases and J by 7 bases; unmatched bases: 5. Germline V gives CDR1 MNHEY, CDR2 SVGEGT. This CDR3 is CASSYSGQGLNEQFF. The CDR3, as DNA: TGTGCCAGCAGTTACTCAGGACAGGGTTTGAATGAGCAGTTCTTC.

The chain has TRBV11-1 and TRBJ2-3; D not resolved. The V and J ends lost 3 bases and 4 bases respectively, with 5 bases between them. The CDR3 extends over 12 amino acids. Germline values: CDR1 SGHAT, CDR2 FQDESV (reference sequence). CDR3 amino acids: CASSFAADTQYF. CDR3 DNA: TGTGCCAGCAGCTTCGCGGCAGATACGCAGTATTTT.

This chain connects TRBV9 to TRBJ2-3; D is perhaps TRBD2 (5 bases). The CDR3 is 16 amino acids. Per germline, CDR1 SGDLS and CDR2 YYNGEE. V was clipped by 0 bases and J by 3 bases, with 14 bases between them. The CDR3 coding sequence is TGTGCCAGCAGCGTAGGATACTCTAGGAGGACAGATACGCAGTATTTT. This encodes CASSVGYSRRTDTQYF. Drawing the rest from reference TRBV9 and TRBJ2-3, the complete variable domain is DSGVTQTPKHLITATGQRVTLRCSPRSGDLSVYWYQQSLDQGLQFLIQYYNGEERAKGNILERFSAQQFPDLHSELNLSSLELGDSALYFCASSVGYSRRTDTQYFGPGTRLTVL.

V is TRBV5-1 and J is TRBJ2-3; 11 bases agree with TRBD2. The CDR3 sequence is 18 residues long. Trimming cost V 0 bases and J 2 bases; bases outside gene matches: 8. CDR1 and CDR2 (germline): SGHRS, YFSETQ. Here the CDR3 DNA reads TGCGCCAGCAGCTTGGAGGGAGCTAGCGGGAGGATCACAGATACGCAGTATTTT. Translating gives CASSLEGASGRITDTQYF.

The chain employs TRBV24-1 and TRBJ2-3, with a possible D match to TRBD2 (5 bases). CDR1 and CDR2 (germline): KGHDR, SFDVKD. This CDR3 is 14 amino acids long. V lost 3 bases and J 6 bases, leaving 12 bases between the germline ends. The CDR3 sequence is CATSDVESGDTQYF. CDR3 nucleotides: TGTGCCACCAGTGATGTCGAGTCGGGGGATACGCAGTATTTT.

The genes are TRBV20-1 and TRBJ1-1, with 9 bases identical to TRBD1. V was pared by 6 bases and J by 10 bases, with 3 bases of the junction left unmatched. CDR3 length equals 10 residues. In germline, CDR1 is DFQATT, CDR2 SNEGSKA (reference sequence). CDR3 sequence: CSAEDRGAFF. The CDR3 DNA reads as TGCAGTGCCGAGGACAGGGGAGCTTTCTTT.

This rearrangement joins TRBV6-5 to TRBJ1-1; D may be TRBD1 (5 bases). The CDR3 runs 14 residues. V was pared by 6 bases and J by 3 bases, with 14 bases between. Germline loops: CDR1 MNHEY, CDR2 SVGAGI. In DNA form, the CDR3 reads TGTGCCAGCAGGGGGGAGGGATGGCACACTGAAGCTTTCTTT. Encoded protein: CASRGEGWHTEAFF.

This chain connects TRBV7-2 to TRBJ1-5; 7 bases agree with TRBD1. The CDR3 sequence is 14 residues long. After removal of 5 bases from V and 9 bases from J, the junction contained 10 bases not matched to a gene. Germline-derived CDR1 and CDR2 are SGHTA and FQGNSA. CDR3 nucleotides: TGTGCCAGCAGCCTAAACAGGGGTTCGGGGCCCCAGCATTTT. Translation gives CASSLNRGSGPQHF.

The chain joins TRBV4-1 to TRBJ1-2; D possibly corresponds to TRBD1 (6 bases). CDR1 and CDR2 from the germline V gene are MGHRA and YSYEKL. The germline V and J ends were trimmed by 0 bases and 0 bases, with 17 bases remaining between them. The CDR3 is 18 amino acids. The CDR3 region is CASSQEVAGAGANYGYTF. CDR3 nucleotide sequence: TGCGCCAGCAGCCAAGAAGTAGCAGGGGCGGGAGCTAACTATGGCTACACCTTC.

A word on this clone: A read error may produce the germline difference seen at one junction end. This chain connects TRBV2 to TRBJ1-2; D not certain. The CDR3 totals 13 residues. Germline V gene lookup returns CDR1 SNHLY and CDR2 FYNNEI. CDR3 nucleotides: TGTGCCAGCAAATTGACTCTCTACTATGCCTACACCTTC. This encodes CASKLTLYYAYTF.

The genes are TRBV29-1 and TRBJ1-2; no clear D. Germline V gene lookup returns CDR1 SQVTM and CDR2 ANQGSEA. The CDR3 extends over 14 amino acids. V was shortened by 7 bases and J by 5 bases, with 20 bases between the two germline ends. CDR3 loop: CSALREGREYGYTF. DNA for the CDR3: TGCAGCGCCCTAAGGGAGGGCCGAGAATATGGCTACACCTTC.

This rearrangement joins TRBV7-2 to TRBJ2-5, with D possibly TRBD2 on 6 matching bases. The CDR3 extends over 15 amino acids. The germline V gene encodes CDR1 SGHTA and CDR2 FQGNSA. V lost 0 bases to trimming and J lost 2 bases, with 10 bases between them. As DNA, the CDR3 is TGTGCCAGCAGCTTAGCGGGGGGAGCACAAGAGACCCAGTACTTC. Translated, it gives CASSLAGGAQETQYF.

The chain links TRBV27 to TRBJ1-6; no definite D call. CDR3 length: 13 residues. The V gene's germline CDR1 is MNHEY and CDR2 SMNVEV (reference sequence). V was cut by 6 bases and J by 5 bases, with 8 bases left in between. This chain's CDR3 is CASRGRNNSPLHF. The CDR3 DNA sequence: TGTGCCAGCAGAGGGAGGAATAATTCACCCCTCCACTTT.

V is TRBV3-1 (or the pseudogene TRBV3-2) and J is TRBJ2-5; maybe TRBD2 (7 bases). With 4 bases removed from V and 4 bases from J, the gap between germline ends came to 13 bases. The CDR3 is made up of 14 amino acids. From germline, CDR1 is LGHDT and CDR2 YNNKEL (reference sequence). The chain's CDR3 is CASSLRGGRETQYF. The DNA of the CDR3 is TGTGCCAGCAGCCTAAGGGGGGGCCGAGAGACCCAGTACTTC.

As for this clone: Other DNA sequences in the sample encode the same CDR3. The chain couples TRBV5-1 to TRBJ1-6; 9 nucleotides agree with TRBD1. With 0 bases clipped from V and 10 bases from J, the junction kept 5 bases outside the gene matches. The CDR3 spans 15 residues. CDR1 and CDR2 (germline): SGHRS, YFSETQ. The CDR3 here is CASSLGGQGRSPLHF. The CDR3 nucleotides are TGCGCCAGCAGCTTGGGGGGACAGGGACGATCACCCCTCCACTTT.

The chain is built from TRBV7-2 and TRBJ2-3, with D possibly TRBD2 on 6 matching bases. V was clipped by 5 bases and J by 11 bases, with 17 bases between them. The CDR3 extends over 13 amino acids. Germline loops: CDR1 SGHTA, CDR2 FQGNSA. This CDR3 is CASSRSPVRGQYF. CDR3 sequence (DNA): TGTGCCAGCAGCCGCAGCCCGGTGCGGGGGCAGTATTTT.